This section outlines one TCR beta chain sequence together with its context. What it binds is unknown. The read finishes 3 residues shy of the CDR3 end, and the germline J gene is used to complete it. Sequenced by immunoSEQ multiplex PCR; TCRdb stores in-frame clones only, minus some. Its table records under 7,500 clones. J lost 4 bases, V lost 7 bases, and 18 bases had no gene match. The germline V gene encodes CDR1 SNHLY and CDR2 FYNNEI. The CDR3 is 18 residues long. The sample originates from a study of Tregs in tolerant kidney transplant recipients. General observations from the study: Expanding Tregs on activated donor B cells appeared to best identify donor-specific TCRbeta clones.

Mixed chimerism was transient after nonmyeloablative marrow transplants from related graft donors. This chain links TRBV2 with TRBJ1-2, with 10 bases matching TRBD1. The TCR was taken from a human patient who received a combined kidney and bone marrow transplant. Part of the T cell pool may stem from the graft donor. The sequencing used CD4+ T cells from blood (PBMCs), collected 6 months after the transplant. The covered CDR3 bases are TGTGCCAGCATCACACGAGGGAGAAGACAGGGGGCTATCTATGGC. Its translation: CASITRGRRQGAIYG. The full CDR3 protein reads CASITRGRRQGAIYGYTF.